This T cell receptor (beta chain) was recovered during a study of cytomegalovirus exposure and HLA in healthy donors. Across the whole study: Inside one of the first data releases sat some 93 million unique TCRs taken from HLA-typed donors. Study-wide points: Sequencing depth across donors, presence/absence analyses assumed, was roughly uniform. There were a few CMV-associated chains whose specificity for CMV antigens was confirmed in vitro.

In this sample, this clone turned up once. Its antigen is still unknown. Germline V lookup: CDR1 SGHRS, CDR2 YFSETQ. V gave up 3 bases and J gave up 0 bases, with 13 bases separating them. This CDR3 has 15 amino acids. Healthy donors of bone marrow made up the group. With 60 Vbeta and 13 Jbeta primers, the PCR was carried out. Produced via immunoSEQ multiplex PCR; TCRdb's table is partial and in-frame only. The sample includes 110,000 to 150,000 clones, 75% of them seen just once. J is TRBJ2-7 and V is TRBV5-1, with D possibly matching TRBD1 (6 bases). This sequence was found in a man aged 30 to 45 in good health and CMV-seronegative. Sample: PBMCs. DNA for the CDR3: TGCGCCAGCAGCTCTGGACAGTTCTCCTCCTACGAGCAGTACTTC. Encoded protein: CASSSGQFSSYEQYF.